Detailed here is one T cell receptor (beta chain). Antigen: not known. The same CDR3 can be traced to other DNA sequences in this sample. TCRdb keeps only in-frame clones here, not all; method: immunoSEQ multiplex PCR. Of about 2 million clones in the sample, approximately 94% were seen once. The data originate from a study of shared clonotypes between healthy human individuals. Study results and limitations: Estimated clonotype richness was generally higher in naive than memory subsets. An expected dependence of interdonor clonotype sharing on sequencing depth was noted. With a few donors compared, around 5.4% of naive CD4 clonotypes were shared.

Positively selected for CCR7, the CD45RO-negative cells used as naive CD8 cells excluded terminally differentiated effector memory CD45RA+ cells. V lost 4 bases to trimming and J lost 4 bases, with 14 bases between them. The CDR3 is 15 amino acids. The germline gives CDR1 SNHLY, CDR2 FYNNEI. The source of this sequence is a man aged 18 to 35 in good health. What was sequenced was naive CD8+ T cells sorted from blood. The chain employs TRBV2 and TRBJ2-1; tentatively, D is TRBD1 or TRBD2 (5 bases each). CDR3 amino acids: CASSGGGGSYNEQFF. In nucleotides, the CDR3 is TGTGCCAGCAGTGGGGGCGGAGGCTCTTACAATGAGCAGTTCTTC.